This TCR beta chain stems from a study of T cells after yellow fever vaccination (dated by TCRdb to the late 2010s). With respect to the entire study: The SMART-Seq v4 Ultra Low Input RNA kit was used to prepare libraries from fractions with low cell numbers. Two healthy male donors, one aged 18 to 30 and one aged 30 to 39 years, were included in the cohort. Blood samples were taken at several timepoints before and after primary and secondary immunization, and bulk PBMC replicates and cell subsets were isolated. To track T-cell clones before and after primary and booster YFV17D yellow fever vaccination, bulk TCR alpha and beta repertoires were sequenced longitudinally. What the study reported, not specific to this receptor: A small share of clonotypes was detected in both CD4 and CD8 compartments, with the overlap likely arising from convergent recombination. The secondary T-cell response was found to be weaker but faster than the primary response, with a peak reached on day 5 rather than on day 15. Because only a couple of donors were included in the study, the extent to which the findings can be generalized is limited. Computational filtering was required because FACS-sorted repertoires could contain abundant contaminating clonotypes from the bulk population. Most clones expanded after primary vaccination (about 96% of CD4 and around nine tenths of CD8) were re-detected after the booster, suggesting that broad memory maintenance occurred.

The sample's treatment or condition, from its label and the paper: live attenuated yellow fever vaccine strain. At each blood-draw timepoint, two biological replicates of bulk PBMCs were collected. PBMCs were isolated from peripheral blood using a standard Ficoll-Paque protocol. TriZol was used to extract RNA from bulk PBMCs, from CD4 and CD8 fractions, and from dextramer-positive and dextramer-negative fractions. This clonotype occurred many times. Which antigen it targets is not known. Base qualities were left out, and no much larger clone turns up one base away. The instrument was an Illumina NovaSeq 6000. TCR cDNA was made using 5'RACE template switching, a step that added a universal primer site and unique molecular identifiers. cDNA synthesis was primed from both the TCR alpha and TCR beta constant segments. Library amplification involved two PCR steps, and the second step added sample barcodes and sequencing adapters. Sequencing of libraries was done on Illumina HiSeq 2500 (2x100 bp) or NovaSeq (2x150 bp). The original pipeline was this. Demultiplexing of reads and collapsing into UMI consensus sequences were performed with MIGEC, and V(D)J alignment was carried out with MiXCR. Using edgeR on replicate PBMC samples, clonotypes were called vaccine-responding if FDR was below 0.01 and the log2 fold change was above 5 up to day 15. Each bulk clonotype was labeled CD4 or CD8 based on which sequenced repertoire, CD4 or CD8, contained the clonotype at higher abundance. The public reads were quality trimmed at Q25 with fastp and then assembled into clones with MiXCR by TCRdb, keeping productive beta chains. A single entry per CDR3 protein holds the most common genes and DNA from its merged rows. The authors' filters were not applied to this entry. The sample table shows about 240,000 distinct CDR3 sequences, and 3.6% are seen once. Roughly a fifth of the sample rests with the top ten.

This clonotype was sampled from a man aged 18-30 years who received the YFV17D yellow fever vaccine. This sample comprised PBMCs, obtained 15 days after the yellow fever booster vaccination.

Here the CDR3 is given as CASSPWAKNTGELFF. The nucleotide sequence reads TGTGCCAGCAGCCCCTGGGCCAAAAACACCGGGGAGCTGTTTTTT. Here the chain combines TRBV7-2 and TRBJ2-2; the D gene cannot be resolved reliably. The trim is 5 bases for V and 2 bases for J, with a gap of 12 bases between the germline ends. There are 15 amino acids in the CDR3, from cysteine to phenylalanine inclusive. The only DNA kept is the CDR3, 45 bases in frame from the first base. CDR1 SGHTA and CDR2 FQGNSA were looked up in the germline V gene.